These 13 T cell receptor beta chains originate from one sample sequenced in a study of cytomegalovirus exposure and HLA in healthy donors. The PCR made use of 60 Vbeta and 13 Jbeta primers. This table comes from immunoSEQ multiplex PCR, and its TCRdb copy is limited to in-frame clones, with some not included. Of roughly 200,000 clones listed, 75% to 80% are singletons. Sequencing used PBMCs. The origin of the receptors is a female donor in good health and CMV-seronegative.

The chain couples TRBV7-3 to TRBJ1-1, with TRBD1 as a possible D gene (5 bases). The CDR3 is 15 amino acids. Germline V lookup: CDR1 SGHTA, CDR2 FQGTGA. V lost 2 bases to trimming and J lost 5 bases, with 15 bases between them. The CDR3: CASSLRGPGETEAFF. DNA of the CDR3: TGTGCCAGCAGCTTACGGGGTCCGGGGGAAACTGAAGCTTTCTTT.

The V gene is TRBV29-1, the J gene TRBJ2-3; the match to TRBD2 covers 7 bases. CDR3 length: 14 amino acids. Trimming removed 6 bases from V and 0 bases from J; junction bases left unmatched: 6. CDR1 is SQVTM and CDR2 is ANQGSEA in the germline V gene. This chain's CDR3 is CSVRLAKSTDTQYF. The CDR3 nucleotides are TGCAGCGTCCGACTAGCAAAAAGCACAGATACGCAGTATTTT.

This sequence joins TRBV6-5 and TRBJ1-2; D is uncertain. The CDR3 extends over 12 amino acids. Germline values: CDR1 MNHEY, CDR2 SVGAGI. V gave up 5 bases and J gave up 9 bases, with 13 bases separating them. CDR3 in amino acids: CASSERWTRYTF. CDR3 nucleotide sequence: TGTGCCAGCAGTGAAAGGTGGACTCGCTACACCTTC.

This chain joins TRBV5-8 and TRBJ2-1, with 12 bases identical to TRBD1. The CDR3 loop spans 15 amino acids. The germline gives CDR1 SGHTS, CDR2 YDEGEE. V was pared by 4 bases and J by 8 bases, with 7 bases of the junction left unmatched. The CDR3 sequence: CASSLGQGAFHEQFF. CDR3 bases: TGTGCCAGCAGCCTGGGACAGGGGGCCTTCCATGAGCAGTTCTTC.

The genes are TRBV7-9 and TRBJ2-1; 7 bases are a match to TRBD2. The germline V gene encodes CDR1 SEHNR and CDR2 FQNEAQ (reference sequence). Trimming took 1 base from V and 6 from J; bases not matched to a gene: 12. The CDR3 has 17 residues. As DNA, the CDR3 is TGTGCCAGCAGCTTAGTATTGGGACTAAGGGAGATCAATGAGCAGTTCTTC. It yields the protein CASSLVLGLREINEQFF.

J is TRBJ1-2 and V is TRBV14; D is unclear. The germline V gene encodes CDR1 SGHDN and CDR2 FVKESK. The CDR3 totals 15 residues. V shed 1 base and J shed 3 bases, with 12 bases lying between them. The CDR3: CASSQAPGSDYGYTF. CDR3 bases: TGTGCCAGCAGCCAAGCGCCAGGTTCCGACTATGGCTACACCTTC.

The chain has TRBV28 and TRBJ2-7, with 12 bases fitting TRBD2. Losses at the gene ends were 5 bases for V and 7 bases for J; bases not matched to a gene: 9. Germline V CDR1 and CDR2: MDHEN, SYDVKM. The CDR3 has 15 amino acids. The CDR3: CASSPTSGSLREQYF. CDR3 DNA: TGTGCCAGCAGTCCGACTAGCGGGAGCTTAAGGGAGCAGTACTTC.

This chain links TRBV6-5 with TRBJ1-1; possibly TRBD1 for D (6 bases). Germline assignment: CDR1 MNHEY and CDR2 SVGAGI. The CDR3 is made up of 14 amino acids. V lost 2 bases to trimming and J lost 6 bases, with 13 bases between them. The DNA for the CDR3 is TGTGCCAGCAGTTACGGGGGCTTAGTCTCTGAAGCTTTCTTT. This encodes CASSYGGLVSEAFF.

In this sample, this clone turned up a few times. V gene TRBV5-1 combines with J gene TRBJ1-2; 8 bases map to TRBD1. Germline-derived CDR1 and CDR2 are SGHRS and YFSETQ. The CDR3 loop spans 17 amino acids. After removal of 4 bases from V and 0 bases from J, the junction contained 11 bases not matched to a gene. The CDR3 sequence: CASSAGTGGVANYGYTF. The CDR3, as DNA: TGCGCCAGCAGCGCCGGGACAGGAGGAGTAGCTAACTATGGCTACACCTTC.

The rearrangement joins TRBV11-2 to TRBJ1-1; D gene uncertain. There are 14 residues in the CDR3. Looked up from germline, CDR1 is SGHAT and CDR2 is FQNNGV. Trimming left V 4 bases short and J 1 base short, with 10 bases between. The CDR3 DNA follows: TGTGCCAGCAGCTCCTCCGCGGCGAACACTGAAGCTTTCTTT. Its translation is CASSSSAANTEAFF.

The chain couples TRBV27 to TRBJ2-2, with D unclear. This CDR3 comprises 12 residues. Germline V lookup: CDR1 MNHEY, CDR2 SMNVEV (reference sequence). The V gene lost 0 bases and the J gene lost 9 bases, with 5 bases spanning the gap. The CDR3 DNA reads TGTGCCAGCAGTTTATCTGGCCGGGAGCTGTTTTTT. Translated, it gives CASSLSGRELFF.

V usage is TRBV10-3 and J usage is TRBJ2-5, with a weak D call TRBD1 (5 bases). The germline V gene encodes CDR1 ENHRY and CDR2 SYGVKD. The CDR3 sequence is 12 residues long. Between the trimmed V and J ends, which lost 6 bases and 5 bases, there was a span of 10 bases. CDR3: CAISRELETQYF. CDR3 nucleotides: TGTGCCATCAGCAGGGAATTGGAGACCCAGTACTTC.

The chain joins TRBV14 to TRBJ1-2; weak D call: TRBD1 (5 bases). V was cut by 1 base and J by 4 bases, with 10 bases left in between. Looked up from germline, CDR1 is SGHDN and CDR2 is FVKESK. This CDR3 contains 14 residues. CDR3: CASSQASDIYGYTF. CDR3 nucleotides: TGTGCCAGCAGCCAAGCCTCGGACATCTATGGCTACACCTTC.